These T cell receptor beta chains were read from a single sample in a study of OX40 agonist ivuxolimab in advanced cancers. Profiled with immunoSEQ multiplex PCR; TCRdb holds only in-frame clones, not every one. The repertoire holds 90,000 to 120,000 clones, about nine tenths seen once, with 0.31% in the top ten. The specimen was CD4+ or CD8+ T cells sorted from blood, collected in a trial of the OX40 agonist ivuxolimab. The receptors were gathered from an adult with an advanced solid tumor such as melanoma, head and neck, liver or kidney cancer. The CDR3 runs from the conserved cysteine through the conserved F or W. Fields, in order: J gene, clone size, D gene, CDR3 length, V gene, CDR3 protein, CDR3 DNA. D genes are given only for firm matches. A row's size may be missing; if present it is once, few, many or a size class.

>TRBJ2-1|-|TRBD2|16|TRBV19
CASSIPPGLAGHEQFF
TGTGCCAGTAGTATCCCGCCGGGACTAGCGGGCCATGAGCAGTTCTTC
>TRBJ2-2|-|-|18|TRBV4-3
CASSQDPPPGGYTGELFF
TGCGCCAGCAGCCAAGATCCCCCCCCCGGGGGATACACCGGGGAGCTGTTTTTT
>TRBJ2-1|-|TRBD2|13|TRBV12-5
CASGSSGGTEQFF
TGTGCTAGTGGTTCCTCCGGGGGGACTGAGCAGTTCTTC
>TRBJ2-1|few|TRBD2|18|TRBV4-3
CASSQETASGSGYNEQFF
TGCGCCAGCAGCCAAGAGACCGCTAGCGGGAGTGGTTACAATGAGCAGTTCTTC
>TRBJ2-1|-|-|16|TRBV7-2
CASSLLPRTEYNEQFF
TGTGCCAGCAGCTTATTGCCACGGACGGAGTACAATGAGCAGTTCTTC
>TRBJ2-1|-|-|11|TRBV6-6
CASSYEGQQFF
TGTGCCAGCAGTTACGAGGGTCAGCAGTTCTTC
>TRBJ1-2|-|TRBD1|15|TRBV7-8
CASSKGAASNYGYTF
TGTGCCAGCTCTAAGGGGGCAGCCTCTAACTATGGCTACACCTTC
>TRBJ2-7|-|-|13|TRBV28
CASSFQAPYEQYF
TGTGCCAGCAGTTTCCAGGCCCCCTACGAGCAGTACTTC
>TRBJ1-2|-|-|16|TRBV6-5
CASSSLTGAANYGYTF
TGTGCCAGCAGTTCCTTGACCGGGGCAGCAAACTATGGCTACACCTTC
>TRBJ1-2|-|-|14|TRBV4-3
CASSQDTGPGGYTF
TGCGCCAGCAGCCAAGACACAGGGCCAGGTGGCTACACCTTC
>TRBJ2-7|-|-|12|TRBV18
CASSRDIYEQYF
TGTGCCAGCTCACGCGACATCTACGAGCAGTACTTC
>TRBJ1-1|-|-|14|TRBV5-6
CASSPSNRIVEAFF
TGTGCCAGCAGCCCATCCAACCGAATCGTCGAGGCTTTCTTT
>TRBJ2-3|-|-|18|TRBV5-1
CASSLGQAFIGGFSTQYF
TGCGCCAGCAGCTTGGGACAGGCTTTCATCGGGGGATTTTCTACGCAGTATTTT
>TRBJ2-1|-|TRBD2|17|TRBV28
CASSTLISSGRSNEQFF
TGTGCCAGCTCAACCCTAATTTCCAGCGGGAGGAGCAATGAGCAGTTCTTC
>TRBJ2-7|once|TRBD2|14|TRBV5-1
CASSSGTSGYEQYF
TGCGCCAGCAGCTCCGGGACTAGCGGGTACGAGCAGTACTTC
>TRBJ2-1|-|-|14|TRBV4-1
CASSQDLGSGEQFF
TGCGCCAGCAGCCAAGATTTAGGGAGCGGTGAGCAGTTCTTC
>TRBJ2-7|-|TRBD1|13|TRBV29-1
CSVTQGASYEQYF
TGCAGCGTCACACAGGGGGCATCCTACGAGCAGTACTTC
>TRBJ2-7|-|-|14|TRBV28
CASSFSGSSYEQYF
TGTGCCAGCAGTTTTTCTGGGAGCTCCTACGAGCAGTACTTC
>TRBJ2-7|-|TRBD2|14|TRBV6-6
CASSYSSGRGEQYF
TGTGCCAGCAGTTACTCTAGCGGGAGAGGCGAGCAGTACTTC
>TRBJ2-7|-|TRBD2|16|TRBV19
CASSTSPSGRFYEQYF
TGTGCCAGTAGTACTTCTCCTAGCGGGAGGTTTTACGAGCAGTACTTC
>TRBJ2-4|few|-|18|TRBV11-2
CASSSRPGTSTAKNIQYF
TGTGCCAGCAGCTCGCGTCCCGGGACATCTACAGCCAAAAACATTCAGTACTTC